Shown below are 30 T cell receptor beta chains from a single sample sequenced in a study of blood T cell repertoires in COVID-19 (TCRdb year 2020). Library preparation was by the immunoSEQ multiplex PCR assay. TCRdb took over this immuneACCESS table, retaining in-frame rearrangements with V and J assigned. Such tables are incomplete; in checked studies, under half of the missing clones stem from an unresolved V gene, and the remainder is unexplained. The sample table shows under 150,000 clones, and under 85% are seen once. Together, the top ten hold about 9.5% of the sample. The sample comprised peripheral blood. The receptors come from a man aged 35-49 years with active or convalescent COVID-19.

The CDR3 sequence: CASSSPGAGGPVNIQYF. The CDR3 DNA reads TGTGCCAGCAGCTCCCCGGGAGCGGGGGGGCCTGTTAACATTCAGTACTTC. This sequence joins TRBV7-9 and TRBJ2-4; 10 bases match TRBD2. The germline V gene encodes CDR1 SEHNR and CDR2 FQNEAQ (reference sequence). The CDR3 is 17 residues long. V lost 4 bases, J lost 7 bases, and 13 bases stayed unmatched.

This clone is a singleton in its sample. V is TRBV12-3 or TRBV12-4 and J is TRBJ1-2, with 7 bases aligning to TRBD1. The CDR3 totals 13 residues. Germline trimming cut 6 bases from V and 8 bases from J; bases unmatched to any gene: 9. Here the CDR3 DNA reads TGTGCCAGCAGACTTGACAGGGATGGAGGCTACACCTTC. Translation gives CASRLDRDGGYTF.

V gene TRBV27 combines with J gene TRBJ1-1; D gene uncertain. This CDR3 has 14 residues. CDR1 is MNHEY and CDR2 is SMNVEV in the germline V gene (reference sequence). Trimming pared 6 bases from V and 0 bases from J, leaving 11 bases between. The CDR3 DNA follows: TGTGCCAGCAGCCGCTCCGCGATGAACACTGAAGCTTTCTTT. Translated: CASSRSAMNTEAFF.

This chain joins TRBV30 and TRBJ2-7; TRBD1 agrees at 8 bases. CDR3 length: 14 residues. The V gene end was trimmed by 5 bases and the J gene end by 2 bases; junction bases not matched to a gene: 8. From germline, CDR1 is GTSNPN and CDR2 SVGIG (reference sequence). In DNA, the CDR3 is TGTGCCTGGGGCCTCCAGGGGGCTACCTACGAGCAGTACTTC. Protein sequence: CAWGLQGATYEQYF.

This chain connects TRBV6-5 to TRBJ1-2, with a weak D call TRBD1 (6 bases). The CDR3 consists of 14 residues. From germline, CDR1 is MNHEY and CDR2 SVGAGI. V gave up 10 bases and J gave up 1 base, with 16 bases separating them. The CDR3 loop is CATHGGANNYGYTF. Written as DNA, the CDR3 is TGTGCCACCCACGGGGGGGCCAATAACTATGGCTACACCTTC.

The chain is built from TRBV3-1 (or the pseudogene TRBV3-2) and TRBJ2-5; D might be TRBD2 (6 bases). The V end lost 2 bases, the J end lost 7 bases, and 14 bases lay between the germline ends. Germline V lookup: CDR1 LGHDT, CDR2 YNNKEL (reference sequence). The CDR3 extends over 14 amino acids. The CDR3 sequence is CASSQRRVQGTQYF. Here the CDR3 DNA reads TGTGCCAGCAGCCAAAGGAGGGTTCAGGGGACCCAGTACTTC.

The V call is TRBV2, the J call TRBJ1-1, with D possibly being TRBD1 (5 bases). Trimming cost V 3 bases and J 4 bases, with 12 bases left between them. The CDR3 length is 14 residues. The germline V gene encodes CDR1 SNHLY and CDR2 FYNNEI. CDR3 in amino acids: CASSDQVGATEAFF. The CDR3 DNA reads TGTGCCAGCAGTGATCAGGTAGGGGCCACTGAAGCTTTCTTT.

V usage is TRBV11-3 and J usage is TRBJ2-3; 7 bases are shared with TRBD2. This CDR3 comprises 16 residues. Germline V lookup: CDR1 SGHNT, CDR2 YENEEA. V lost 3 bases, J lost 1 base, and 7 bases stayed unmatched. The CDR3 nucleotides are TGTGCCAGCAGCTTCTCGGGGGGAATGGGCACAGATACGCAGTATTTT. Its protein is CASSFSGGMGTDTQYF.

CDR3 in DNA: TGCGCCAGCAGCCGGGACAGGGGGCGAGGAGATACGCAGTATTTT. Protein sequence: CASSRDRGRGDTQYF. J is TRBJ2-3 and V is TRBV5-1; 12 bases are shared with TRBD1. The CDR3 sequence is 15 residues long. Trimming removed 4 bases from V and 5 bases from J; junction bases left unmatched: 5. Germline CDR1 and CDR2: SGHRS and YFSETQ.

The rearrangement links TRBV9 to TRBJ1-6; tentatively, D is TRBD1 (5 bases). Germline lookup yields CDR1 SGDLS and CDR2 YYNGEE. CDR3 length: 16 amino acids. V lost 1 base, J lost 9 bases, and 17 bases lay in between. The DNA of the CDR3 is TGTGCCAGCAGCGTAAATTTCAATCGGGGGATTTCACCCCTCCACTTT. Its translation is CASSVNFNRGISPLHF.

The genes are TRBV6-5 and TRBJ1-2; maybe TRBD1 (6 bases). The germline V and J ends were trimmed by 8 bases and 3 bases, with 13 bases remaining between them. CDR1 and CDR2 (germline): MNHEY, SVGAGI. The CDR3 extends over 13 amino acids. The CDR3 here is CASGNRVDYGYTF. CDR3 DNA sequence: TGTGCCAGCGGGAACAGGGTCGACTATGGCTACACCTTC.

This clone was seen just once. CDR3 protein: CASSPRQGSSYNSPLHF. CDR3 coding DNA: TGTGCCAGCAGCCCTCGTCAGGGAAGCTCCTATAATTCACCCCTCCACTTT. This chain joins TRBV9 and TRBJ1-6; possibly TRBD1 for D (5 bases). From germline, CDR1 is SGDLS and CDR2 YYNGEE. V lost 4 bases to trimming and J lost 0 bases, with 14 bases between them. This CDR3 region has 17 residues.

J is TRBJ2-5 and V is TRBV4-2; 16 bases line up with TRBD2. Unmatched junction bases numbered 9, after V lost 3 bases and J lost 5 bases. The CDR3 is made up of 18 amino acids. Germline V CDR1 and CDR2: LGHNA, YNFKEQ. The DNA for the CDR3 is TGTGCCAGCAGCCAGACCGGGACTAGCGGGGGGGCCTTTGAGACCCAGTACTTC. Translating it yields CASSQTGTSGGAFETQYF.

Here the CDR3 DNA reads TGTGCCAGCAGTGGGGGACAGACCGGGGAGCTGTTTTTT. This encodes CASSGGQTGELFF. The chain is built from TRBV12-3 or TRBV12-4 and TRBJ2-2, with TRBD1 identical over 7 bases. CDR3 size: 13 residues. Trimming took 5 bases from V and 5 from J; bases not matched to a gene: 2.

The V and J genes are TRBV5-1 and TRBJ2-7; the D is unclear. Trimming shortened V by 0 bases and J by 1 base, and 8 bases separated the two germline ends. The CDR3 contains 14 residues. Germline CDR1 SGHRS, CDR2 YFSETQ. CDR3 nucleotides: TGCGCCAGCAGCTTGGTATCCTTATCCTACGAGCAGTACTTC. It translates to CASSLVSLSYEQYF.

The chain links TRBV25-1 to TRBJ1-3; tentative D call: TRBD1 (5 bases). V lost 2 bases, J lost 0 bases, and 11 bases lay in between. This CDR3 has 16 amino acids. CDR1 and CDR2 from the germline V gene are MGHDK and SYGVNS. This CDR3 reads CASSEDRGFSGNTIYF. CDR3 coding DNA: TGTGCCAGCAGTGAAGATCGGGGGTTCTCTGGAAACACCATATATTTT.

This chain links TRBV5-4 with TRBJ2-5, with 15 positions matching TRBD2. The CDR3 sequence is 16 residues long. Germline assignment: CDR1 SGHNT and CDR2 YYREEE (reference sequence). V trimming: 4 bases; J trimming: 5 bases; junction bases outside the gene matches: 6. CDR3 sequence reads: CASSRTSGGAWETQYF. The CDR3 nucleotides read TGTGCCAGCAGCCGGACTAGCGGGGGGGCTTGGGAGACCCAGTACTTC.

The chain couples TRBV9 to TRBJ1-5; 7 nucleotides align to TRBD1. CDR3 length: 15 amino acids. Per the germline V gene, CDR1 is SGDLS and CDR2 is YYNGEE. The V and J ends lost 4 bases and 0 bases, in that order; junction bases with no gene match: 4. This CDR3 is CASSSTGNSNQPQHF. CDR3 bases: TGTGCCAGCAGCTCGACAGGGAATAGCAATCAGCCCCAGCATTTT.

The chain recombines TRBV2 with TRBJ2-7; possible D gene TRBD1, 6 bases. Germline V CDR1 and CDR2: SNHLY, FYNNEI. The CDR3 extends over 12 amino acids. Between the trimmed V and J ends, which lost 4 bases and 7 bases, there was a span of 11 bases. CDR3 DNA: TGTGCCAGCAGTGGAGGGGGTGGGGAGCAGTACTTC. Encoded protein: CASSGGGGEQYF.

The chain combines TRBV29-1 with TRBJ2-1; 7 bases fit TRBD1. The CDR3 extends over 18 amino acids. Germline V gives CDR1 SQVTM, CDR2 ANQGSEA. Trimming cost V 3 bases and J 0 bases; bases outside gene matches: 14. The CDR3 sequence is CSVEGRMTGQSSYNEQFF. The DNA of the CDR3 is TGCAGCGTTGAGGGCCGGATGACGGGACAGAGCTCCTACAATGAGCAGTTCTTC.

V usage is TRBV5-1 and J usage is TRBJ2-6; 8 bases line up with TRBD1. J lost 4 bases, V lost 0 bases, and 3 bases had no gene match. CDR3 length: 16 residues. The germline gives CDR1 SGHRS, CDR2 YFSETQ. The CDR3 loop reads CASSLGTGFGANVLTF. Here the CDR3 DNA reads TGCGCCAGCAGCTTGGGGACAGGGTTCGGGGCCAACGTCCTGACTTTC.

The chain couples TRBV19 to TRBJ1-5; unclear D gene. V dropped 10 bases and J dropped 4 bases, with 17 bases sitting between them. Looked up from germline, CDR1 is LNHDA and CDR2 is SQIVND (reference sequence). CDR3 size: 14 residues. CDR3 nucleotides: TGTGCCACACGCCACCAGGTAGGAAATCAGCCCCAGCATTTT. Translating it yields CATRHQVGNQPQHF.

The chain links TRBV5-4 to TRBJ2-5; the match to TRBD1 covers 9 bases. J lost 5 bases, V lost 6 bases, and 8 bases had no gene match. The CDR3 runs to 14 residues. CDR1 is SGHNT, CDR2 YYREEE, per germline (reference sequence). CDR3 nucleotide sequence: TGTGCCAGCAACTGGGACAGGGCAGGGGAGACCCAGTACTTC. It yields the protein CASNWDRAGETQYF.

This rearrangement joins TRBV4-1 to TRBJ2-7; TRBD1 is a possible D gene (7 bases). Trimming left V 1 base short and J 2 bases short, with 12 bases between. This CDR3 is built from 15 residues. Per germline, CDR1 MGHRA and CDR2 YSYEKL. CDR3: CASSQAEGTAYEQYF. In nucleotides, the CDR3 is TGCGCCAGCAGCCAAGCGGAGGGGACAGCCTACGAGCAGTACTTC.

This clone has only one observation. The V and J genes are TRBV27 and TRBJ2-7, with a possible D match to TRBD1 (5 bases). V lost 5 bases and J lost 0, with 11 bases in between. Germline CDR1 and CDR2: MNHEY and SMNVEV (reference sequence). The CDR3 runs to 14 residues. This CDR3 reads CASSQRQSSYEQYF. CDR3 DNA: TGTGCCAGCAGTCAACGACAGAGCTCCTACGAGCAGTACTTC.

The chain joins TRBV5-1 to TRBJ2-7, with 9 bases identical to TRBD1. The CDR3 runs to 15 residues. Germline-derived CDR1 and CDR2 are SGHRS and YFSETQ. V lost 0 bases to trimming and J lost 6 bases; unmatched junction nucleotides: 7. CDR3 amino acids: CASSLAGTGSSEQYF. CDR3 DNA: TGCGCCAGCAGCTTGGCAGGGACAGGGTCAAGCGAGCAGTACTTC.

The rearrangement joins TRBV19 to TRBJ1-5; a possible D gene is TRBD1 (6 bases). This CDR3 is built from 15 residues. Germline CDR1 reads LNHDA; CDR2 reads SQIVND (reference sequence). V was cut by 7 bases and J by 1 base, with 14 bases left in between. CDR3 nucleotide sequence: TGTGCCAGTATGCGGGGGGCAGTGAGCAATCAGCCCCAGCATTTT. Encoded protein: CASMRGAVSNQPQHF.

The rearrangement uses TRBV19 and TRBJ1-3; D is undetermined. Germline lookup yields CDR1 LNHDA and CDR2 SQIVND (reference sequence). The V gene lost 4 bases and the J gene lost 0 bases, with 7 bases spanning the gap. This CDR3 contains 14 residues. The CDR3 DNA reads TGTGCCAGTAGTAGGTGGAGCTCTGGAAACACCATATATTTT. Residues: CASSRWSSGNTIYF.

This clone was detected ten times or more. The chain joins TRBV5-1 to TRBJ1-6; D is uncertain. CDR1 is SGHRS and CDR2 is YFSETQ in the germline V gene. This CDR3 is built from 16 residues. The V and J ends lost 5 bases and 0 bases respectively, with 12 bases between them. The CDR3, as DNA: TGCGCCAGCAGGGAAGGCACTATCTCCTATAATTCACCCCTCCACTTT. The encoded protein is CASREGTISYNSPLHF.

CDR3: CASSRGTGSYEQYF. CDR3 nucleotide sequence: TGTGCCAGCAGCCGGGGGACAGGAAGCTACGAGCAGTACTTC. This chain links TRBV6-5 with TRBJ2-7; TRBD1 matches at 8 bases. V dropped 6 bases and J dropped 3; count of bases not matched to a gene: 7. Germline values: CDR1 MNHEY, CDR2 SVGAGI. The CDR3 consists of 14 residues.